A selection of T cell receptor beta chains follows, all from one sample in a study of OX40 agonist ivuxolimab in advanced cancers. Libraries were prepared by immunoSEQ multiplex PCR; TCRdb keeps only in-frame clonotypes and omits some of them. The sample holds roughly 40,000 clones, around 82% seen once. The sample here was CD4+ or CD8+ T cells sorted from blood, taken in a trial of the OX40 agonist ivuxolimab. The source is an adult with an advanced solid tumor such as melanoma, head and neck, liver or kidney cancer. Both conserved end residues are part of each CDR3. The order of the fields is V gene, CDR3 protein.

TRBV9 CASSVAPLAGGQETQYF
TRBV7-2 CASSLGGGTVYGYTF
TRBV5-4 CASSPGTGVPYEQYF
TRBV4-2 CASSQEVTGNYGYTF
TRBV6-1 CASTPVQATDTQYF
TRBV9 CASSVGPSGDNEQFF
TRBV28 CASRSAGTGRRAEAFF
TRBV11-3 CASSFISGVFTQYF
TRBV30 CAWSVLEYGYTF
TRBV25-1 CASSEYAGIYEQYF
TRBV28 CASTFGGVRGYTF
TRBV6-6 CASSRGEGIQYF
TRBV18 CASSKSWLSDTQYF
TRBV18 CASSPSTEQYF
TRBV11-2 CASSWGGGYTF
TRBV5-1 CASSLLGRRADTQYF
TRBV7-2 CASAGANVLTF